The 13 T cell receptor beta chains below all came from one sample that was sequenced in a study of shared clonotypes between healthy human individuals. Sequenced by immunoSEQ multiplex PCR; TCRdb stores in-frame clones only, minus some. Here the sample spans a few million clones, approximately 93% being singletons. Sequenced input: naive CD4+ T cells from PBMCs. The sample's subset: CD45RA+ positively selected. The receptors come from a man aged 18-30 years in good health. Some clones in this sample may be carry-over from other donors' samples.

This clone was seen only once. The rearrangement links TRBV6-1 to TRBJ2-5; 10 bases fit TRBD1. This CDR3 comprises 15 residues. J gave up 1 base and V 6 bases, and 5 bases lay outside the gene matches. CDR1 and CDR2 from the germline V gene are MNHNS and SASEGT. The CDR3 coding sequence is TGTGCCAGCAGCCGGGACAGGGGATTCCAAGAGACCCAGTACTTC. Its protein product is CASSRDRGFQETQYF.

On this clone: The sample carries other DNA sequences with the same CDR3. The CDR3 sequence is CASSLTGTANYEQYF. CDR3 sequence (DNA): TGTGCCAGCAGCTTGACCGGGACAGCGAACTACGAGCAGTACTTC. V and J are TRBV7-2 and TRBJ2-7, with 7 bases aligning to TRBD1. The junction had 8 bases not matched to a gene; V was cut back by 3 bases and J by 3 bases. This CDR3 spans 15 amino acids. The V gene's germline CDR1 is SGHTA and CDR2 FQGNSA. Complete variable domain (other parts from reference TRBV7-2 and TRBJ2-7): GAGVSQSPSNKVTEKGKDVELRCDPISGHTALYWYRQSLGQGLEFLIYFQGNSAPDKSGLPSDRFSAERTGGSVSTLTIQRTQQEDSAVYLCASSLTGTANYEQYFGPGTRLTVT.

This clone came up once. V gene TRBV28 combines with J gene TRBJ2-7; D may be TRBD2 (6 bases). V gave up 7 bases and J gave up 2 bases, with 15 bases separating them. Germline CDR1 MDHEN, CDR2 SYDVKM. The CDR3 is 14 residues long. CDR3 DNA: TGTGCCAGCACCCCCGGAGGGCTGACCTACGAGCAGTACTTC. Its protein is CASTPGGLTYEQYF.

The CDR3: CASSSTGDFSYEQYF. The CDR3 DNA reads TGTGCCAGCAGTTCGACAGGTGACTTCTCCTACGAGCAGTACTTC. The chain employs TRBV28 and TRBJ2-7, with D possibly TRBD1 on 6 matching bases. Germline V gives CDR1 MDHEN, CDR2 SYDVKM. CDR3 size: 15 residues. V gave up 4 bases and J gave up 0 bases, with 13 bases separating them.

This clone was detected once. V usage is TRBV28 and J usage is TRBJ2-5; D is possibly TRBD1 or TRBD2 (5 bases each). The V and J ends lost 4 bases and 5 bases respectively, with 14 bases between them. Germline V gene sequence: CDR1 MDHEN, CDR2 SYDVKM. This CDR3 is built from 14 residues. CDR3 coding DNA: TGTGCCAGCAGTTCCCCAGAGGGGCGGGAGACCCAGTACTTC. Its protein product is CASSSPEGRETQYF.

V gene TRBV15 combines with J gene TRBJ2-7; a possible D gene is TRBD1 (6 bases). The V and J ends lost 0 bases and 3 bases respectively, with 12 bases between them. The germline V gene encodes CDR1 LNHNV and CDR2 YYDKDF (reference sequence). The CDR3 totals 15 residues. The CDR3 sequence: CATSRDLGAVYEQYF. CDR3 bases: TGTGCCACCAGCAGAGATCTGGGGGCCGTCTACGAGCAGTACTTC.

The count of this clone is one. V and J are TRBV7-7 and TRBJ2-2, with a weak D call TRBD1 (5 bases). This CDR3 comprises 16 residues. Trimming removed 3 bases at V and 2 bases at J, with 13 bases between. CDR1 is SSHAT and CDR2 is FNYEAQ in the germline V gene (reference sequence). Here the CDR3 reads CASSFGRGGNTGELFF. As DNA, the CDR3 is TGTGCCAGCAGCTTCGGTAGGGGTGGAAACACCGGGGAGCTGTTTTTT.

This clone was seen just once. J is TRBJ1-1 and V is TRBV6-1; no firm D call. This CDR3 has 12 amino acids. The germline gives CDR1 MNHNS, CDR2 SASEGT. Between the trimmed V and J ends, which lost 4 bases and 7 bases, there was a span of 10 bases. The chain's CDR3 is CASSGRGSEAFF. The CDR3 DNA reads TGTGCCAGCAGTGGGAGAGGCAGTGAAGCTTTCTTT.

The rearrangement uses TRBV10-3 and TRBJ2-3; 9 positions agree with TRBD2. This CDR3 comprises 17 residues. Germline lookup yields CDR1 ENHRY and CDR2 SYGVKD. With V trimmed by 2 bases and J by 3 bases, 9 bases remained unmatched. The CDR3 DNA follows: TGTGCCATCAGTGAGCCAAAAGGGGCGGGAGGGACAGATACGCAGTATTTT. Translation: CAISEPKGAGGTDTQYF.

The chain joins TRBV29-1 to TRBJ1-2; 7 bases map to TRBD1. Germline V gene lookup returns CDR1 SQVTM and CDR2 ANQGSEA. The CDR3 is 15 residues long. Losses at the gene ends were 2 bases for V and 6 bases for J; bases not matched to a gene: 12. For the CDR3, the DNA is TGCAGCGTTGAAACCAGCCGGGGGACAGAAAATGGCTACACCTTC. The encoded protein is CSVETSRGTENGYTF.

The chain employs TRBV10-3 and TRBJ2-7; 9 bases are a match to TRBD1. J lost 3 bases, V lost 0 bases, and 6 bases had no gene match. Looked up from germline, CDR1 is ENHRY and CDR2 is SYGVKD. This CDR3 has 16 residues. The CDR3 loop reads CAISESGTGTNYEQYF. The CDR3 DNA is TGTGCCATCAGTGAGTCGGGGACAGGGACCAACTACGAGCAGTACTTC.

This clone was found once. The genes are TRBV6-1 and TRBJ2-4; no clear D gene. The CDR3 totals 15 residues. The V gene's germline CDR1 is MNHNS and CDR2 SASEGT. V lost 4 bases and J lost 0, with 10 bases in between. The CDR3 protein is CASSAGQVAKNIQYF. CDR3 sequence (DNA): TGTGCCAGCAGTGCTGGGCAGGTAGCCAAAAACATTCAGTACTTC.

The CDR3 loop reads CASSLDSGADQPQHF. CDR3 bases: TGCGCCAGCAGCTTGGACAGCGGGGCCGATCAGCCCCAGCATTTT. V gene TRBV5-1 combines with J gene TRBJ1-5, with D possibly matching TRBD1 (5 bases). V was cut by 0 bases and J by 5 bases, with 12 bases left in between. The CDR3 is 15 residues long. Germline loops: CDR1 SGHRS, CDR2 YFSETQ.